This TCR beta chain stems from a study of cytomegalovirus exposure and HLA in healthy donors. Germline CDR1 DFQATT, CDR2 SNEGSKA (reference sequence). CDR3 size: 11 residues. This table comes from immunoSEQ multiplex PCR, and its TCRdb copy is limited to in-frame clones, with some not included. The sample records 250,000 to 400,000 clones, nearly 90% being singletons. Sequencing input: PBMCs. The chain joins TRBV20-1 to TRBJ1-2, with D perhaps matching TRBD1 (5 bases). The TCR originated in a man aged 30-40 years in good health and CMV-seronegative. The CDR3 spells CSPGFYYGYTF. CDR3 DNA sequence: TGCAGCCCAGGGTTTTACTATGGCTACACCTTC.